What follows are 18 T cell receptor beta chains derived from one specimen sequenced in a study of cytomegalovirus exposure and HLA in healthy donors (dated by TCRdb to 2016 to 2017). The method behind the library was the immunoSEQ multiplex PCR assay. The multiplex PCR relied on a mix of 60 forward primers for TCR Vbeta segments and 13 reverse primers for TCR Jbeta segments. The immuneACCESS repertoire file appears here via TCRdb, limited to in-frame rearrangements. These files lack a portion of the clones; in checked studies, under half of the deficit traces to unresolved V genes, and the cause of the others is not known. The sample contains 150,000 to 200,000 clones, 81% of them found a single time. Jointly, the top ten make up around 3.5% of the sample. The specimen was PBMCs. The receptor set was obtained from a man aged 35 to 55 in good health and CMV-seropositive.

This clone was counted only a few times. The chain employs TRBV7-8 and TRBJ2-5, with 7 bases fitting TRBD2. Per the germline V gene, CDR1 is SGHVS and CDR2 is FQNEAQ. J was trimmed by 2 bases and V by 5 bases; bases with no gene match: 8. This CDR3 is built from 15 residues. CDR3 bases: TGTGCCAGCAGCACACTAGCGAAAATTCAAGAGACCCAGTACTTC. This gives the protein CASSTLAKIQETQYF.

This rearrangement joins TRBV28 to TRBJ2-2, with unresolved D. This CDR3 has 11 residues. Germline values: CDR1 MDHEN, CDR2 SYDVKM. V was pared by 3 bases and J by 7 bases, with 3 bases between. The DNA of the CDR3 is TGTGCCAGCAGTTTGCGCGGGGAGCTGTTTTTT. This gives the protein CASSLRGELFF.

This chain uses TRBV7-2 with TRBJ1-5; the D gene is possibly TRBD1 (5 bases). This CDR3 is built from 17 residues. The V gene lost 1 base and the J gene lost 6 bases, with 19 bases spanning the gap. Germline V gives CDR1 SGHTA, CDR2 FQGNSA. CDR3: CASSLEGAGGARQPQHF. The CDR3 bases are TGTGCCAGCAGCTTAGAAGGGGCCGGAGGGGCACGTCAGCCCCAGCATTTT.

The chain combines TRBV7-8 with TRBJ2-5; 9 bases fit TRBD2. Germline CDR1 is SGHVS and CDR2 is FQNEAQ. The CDR3 totals 16 residues. Trimming cost V 1 base and J 5 bases; bases outside gene matches: 8. The CDR3 here is CASSLVTAGGFETQYF. The CDR3 DNA reads as TGTGCCAGCAGCTTAGTGACAGCGGGGGGTTTCGAGACCCAGTACTTC.

The rearrangement links TRBV6-6 to TRBJ1-2; TRBD1 aligns across 7 bases. Germline V gene sequence: CDR1 MNHNY, CDR2 SVGAGI (reference sequence). The CDR3 covers 13 residues. The J segment lost 5 bases and the V segment lost 4 bases, leaving 4 bases of the junction unmatched. Here the CDR3 reads CASSSDRVYGYTF. CDR3 nucleotide sequence: TGTGCCAGCAGTTCCGACAGGGTTTATGGCTACACCTTC.

V and J are TRBV10-2 and TRBJ1-4; the D gene is possibly TRBD1 (6 bases). Germline values: CDR1 WSHSY, CDR2 SAAADI. V was cut by 4 bases and J by 4 bases, with 13 bases left in between. The CDR3 runs 15 residues. The CDR3: CASSAQGRDNEKLFF. CDR3 DNA sequence: TGCGCCAGCAGTGCCCAGGGGAGGGATAATGAAAAACTGTTTTTT.

The genes are TRBV15 and TRBJ1-1; unclear D gene. V was clipped by 4 bases and J by 1 base, with 10 bases between them. The CDR3 is made up of 14 amino acids. From germline, CDR1 is LNHNV and CDR2 YYDKDF (reference sequence). The CDR3 protein is CATSINRGNTEAFF. The CDR3 coding sequence is TGTGCCACCAGCATTAACCGGGGGAACACTGAAGCTTTCTTT.

The V and J genes are TRBV28 and TRBJ2-5; 7 bases are shared with TRBD2. The V gene's germline CDR1 is MDHEN and CDR2 SYDVKM. The V and J ends lost 8 bases and 5 bases, in that order; junction bases with no gene match: 14. This CDR3 is built from 15 residues. The CDR3 DNA sequence: TGTGCCAGCTATCCCTTCTTGGCGGGAGTGGAGACCCAGTACTTC. Protein product: CASYPFLAGVETQYF.

This rearrangement joins TRBV7-9 to TRBJ1-4, with TRBD1 as a possible D gene (6 bases). This CDR3 is 16 amino acids long. V shed 3 bases and J shed 5 bases, with 16 bases lying between them. The germline CDR1 and CDR2 sequences are SEHNR and FQNEAQ (reference sequence). The DNA for the CDR3 is TGTGCCAGCAGCTTCACAGGGATTGGCGTCAATGAAAAACTGTTTTTT. It is translated as CASSFTGIGVNEKLFF.

This rearrangement joins TRBV6-6 to TRBJ2-1; TRBD1 aligns across 7 bases. The CDR3 sequence is 12 residues long. Looked up from germline, CDR1 is MNHNY and CDR2 is SVGAGI (reference sequence). J gave up 7 bases and V 9 bases, and 6 bases lay outside the gene matches. CDR3 sequence (DNA): TGTGCCAGTAATACAGGGGTTAATGAGCAGTTCTTC. Amino acid sequence: CASNTGVNEQFF.

This chain links TRBV29-1 with TRBJ1-2, with D perhaps TRBD1 (6 bases). Per germline, CDR1 SQVTM and CDR2 ANQGSEA. This CDR3 is built from 13 residues. V was trimmed by 3 bases and J by 7 bases, leaving 15 bases between them. The CDR3 loop reads CSVEAMLGGGYTF. DNA for the CDR3: TGCAGCGTTGAGGCCATGTTAGGGGGTGGCTACACCTTC.

In this sample, this clone turned up once. The gene calls are TRBV18 and TRBJ2-3; 8 bases are shared with TRBD1. This CDR3 is 16 amino acids long. From germline, CDR1 is KGHSH and CDR2 LQKENI. The V segment lost 5 bases and the J segment 0 bases; nucleotides outside the gene matches: 7. The CDR3 protein is CASSTGTGGSTDTQYF. CDR3 in DNA: TGTGCCAGCTCAACCGGGACAGGTGGGAGCACAGATACGCAGTATTTT.

This chain links TRBV5-1 with TRBJ2-5; TRBD2 is a possible D gene (6 bases). From germline, CDR1 is SGHRS and CDR2 YFSETQ. Deletions cut 1 base from V and 1 base from J, with 8 bases between. This CDR3 contains 14 residues. For the CDR3, the DNA is TGCGCCAGCAGCTTGACACTAGCCCAAGAGACCCAGTACTTC. It is translated as CASSLTLAQETQYF.

This chain uses TRBV27 with TRBJ2-7; no clear D. Germline-derived CDR1 and CDR2 are MNHEY and SMNVEV (reference sequence). CDR3 length: 13 residues. Trimming shortened V by 3 bases and J by 7 bases, and 13 bases separated the two germline ends. In nucleotides, the CDR3 is TGTGCCAGCAGTTTTGGGCCCTACCGGGAGCAGTACTTC. It yields the protein CASSFGPYREQYF.

This sequence joins TRBV13 and TRBJ2-7; tentatively, D is TRBD2 (6 bases). The CDR3 sequence is 15 residues long. Looked up from germline, CDR1 is PRHDT and CDR2 is FYEKMQ (reference sequence). V shed 4 bases and J shed 0 bases, with 13 bases lying between them. The CDR3 loop is CASSWRRGLSYEQYF. The CDR3 nucleotides are TGTGCCAGCAGCTGGAGGAGGGGTCTCTCCTACGAGCAGTACTTC.

J is TRBJ1-4 and V is TRBV10-3, with 9 nucleotides matching TRBD1. CDR3 length: 12 residues. The ends lost 10 bases at V and 7 bases at J; junction bases unmatched: 4. Germline CDR1 reads ENHRY; CDR2 reads SYGVKD. CDR3 nucleotides: TGTGCCACGACAGGGGGAAGTGAAAAACTGTTTTTT. Translation gives CATTGGSEKLFF.

The J gene is TRBJ1-2, the V gene TRBV2; 7 positions match TRBD1. CDR1 and CDR2 (germline): SNHLY, FYNNEI. CDR3 length: 15 amino acids. Trimming at V came to 6 bases and at J to 4 bases, leaving 11 bases not matched to a gene. CDR3 residues: CASRGTGDLVYGYTF. The CDR3 DNA reads as TGTGCCAGCAGAGGTACAGGGGATTTGGTCTATGGCTACACCTTC.

The chain combines TRBV9 with TRBJ2-1; D might be TRBD2 (6 bases). The V and J ends lost 0 bases and 7 bases respectively, with 26 bases between them. Germline CDR1 and CDR2: SGDLS and YYNGEE. The CDR3 is 19 residues long. CDR3 DNA: TGTGCCAGCAGCGTAGCTGATGGACTAAGGGGTCGGGGTAAGAATGAGCAGTTCTTC. Its translation is CASSVADGLRGRGKNEQFF. Full variable domain (remainder filled in from reference TRBV9 and TRBJ2-1): DSGVTQTPKHLITATGQRVTLRCSPRSGDLSVYWYQQSLDQGLQFLIQYYNGEERAKGNILERFSAQQFPDLHSELNLSSLELGDSALYFCASSVADGLRGRGKNEQFFGPGTRLTVL.